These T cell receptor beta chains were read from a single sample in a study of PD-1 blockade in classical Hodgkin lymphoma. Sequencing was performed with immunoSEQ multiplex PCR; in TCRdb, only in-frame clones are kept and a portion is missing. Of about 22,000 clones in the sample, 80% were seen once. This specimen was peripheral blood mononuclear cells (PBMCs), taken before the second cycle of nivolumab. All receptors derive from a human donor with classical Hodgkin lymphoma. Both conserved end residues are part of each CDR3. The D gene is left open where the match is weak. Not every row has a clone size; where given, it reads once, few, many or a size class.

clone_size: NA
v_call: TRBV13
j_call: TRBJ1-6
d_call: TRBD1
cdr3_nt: TGTGCCAGCAGCCGGGGGACAGGGAGCTCCTATAATTCACCCCTCCACTTT
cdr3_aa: CASSRGTGSSYNSPLHF

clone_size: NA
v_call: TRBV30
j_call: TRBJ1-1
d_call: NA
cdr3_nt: TGTGCCTGGACCGGACAGCCTAACACTGAAGCTTTCTTT
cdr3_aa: CAWTGQPNTEAFF

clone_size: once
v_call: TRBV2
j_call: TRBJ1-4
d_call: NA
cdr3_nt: TGTGCCAGCAGTGAACAGGACGGAGAAACCGGTGGAAAACTGTTTTTT
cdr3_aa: CASSEQDGETGGKLFF

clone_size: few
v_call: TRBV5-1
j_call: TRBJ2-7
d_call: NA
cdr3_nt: TGCGCCAGCAGCTTGGGGACACGGGGGATCTACGAGCAGTACTTC
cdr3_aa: CASSLGTRGIYEQYF

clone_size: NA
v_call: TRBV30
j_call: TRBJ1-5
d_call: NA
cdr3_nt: TGTGCCTGGAGTGTATCTTGGGAGACAGGAATCAATCAGCCCCAGCATTTT
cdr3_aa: CAWSVSWETGINQPQHF

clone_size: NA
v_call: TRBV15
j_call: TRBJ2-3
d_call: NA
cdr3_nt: TGTGCCACCAGCAGAGAACGTGGGGTAACAGATACGCAGTATTTT
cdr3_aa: CATSRERGVTDTQYF

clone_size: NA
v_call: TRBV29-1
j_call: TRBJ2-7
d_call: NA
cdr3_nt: TGCAGCGTTGCGTTAGACCTTGGATCGAGGGGCTACGAGCAGTACTTC
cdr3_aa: CSVALDLGSRGYEQYF

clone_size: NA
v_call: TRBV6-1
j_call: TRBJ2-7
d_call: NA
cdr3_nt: TGTGCCAGCAGTCGGGCTGGCTCCTACGAGCAGTACTTC
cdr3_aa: CASSRAGSYEQYF

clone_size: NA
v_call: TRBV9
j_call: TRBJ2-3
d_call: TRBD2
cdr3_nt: TGTGCCAGCAGCGTAGGTTGGACTAGCGGCACAGATACGCAGTATTTT
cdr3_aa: CASSVGWTSGTDTQYF

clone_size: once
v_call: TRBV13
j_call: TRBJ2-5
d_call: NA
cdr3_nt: TGTGCCAGCAGCTTAGGAGGAGTAGAGACCCAGTACTTC
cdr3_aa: CASSLGGVETQYF

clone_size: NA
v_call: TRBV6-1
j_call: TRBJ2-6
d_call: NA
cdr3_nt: TGTGCCAGCAGTGCAGGAACGTCTGGGGCCAACGTCCTGACTTTC
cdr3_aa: CASSAGTSGANVLTF

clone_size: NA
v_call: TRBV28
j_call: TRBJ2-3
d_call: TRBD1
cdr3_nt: TGTGCCAGCAGTTTCCCGACAGGGGGCGCGGATACGCAGTATTTT
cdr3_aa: CASSFPTGGADTQYF

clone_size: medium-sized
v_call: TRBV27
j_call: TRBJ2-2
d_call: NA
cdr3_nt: TGTGCCAGCAGTTTAGTTCCGAACACCGGGGAGCTGTTTTTT
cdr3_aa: CASSLVPNTGELFF

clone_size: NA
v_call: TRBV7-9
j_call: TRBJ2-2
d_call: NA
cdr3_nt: TGTGCCACACGGGAGGGGGAGCTGTTTTTT
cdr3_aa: CATREGELFF

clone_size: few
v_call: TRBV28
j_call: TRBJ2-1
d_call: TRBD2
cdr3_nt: TGTGCCAGCAGTCGGGACTACCCAAATGAGCAGTTCTTC
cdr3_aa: CASSRDYPNEQFF

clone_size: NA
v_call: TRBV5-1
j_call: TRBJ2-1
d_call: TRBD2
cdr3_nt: TGCGCCAGCAGCTTGGCCGGGGGGGTCTACTACAATGAGCAGTTCTTC
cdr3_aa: CASSLAGGVYYNEQFF

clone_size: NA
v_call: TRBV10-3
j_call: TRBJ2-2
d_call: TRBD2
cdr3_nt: TGTGCCATCAGTGAGTCGTCGGGAGGGCCGCTCGGGGAGCTGTTTTTT
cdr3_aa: CAISESSGGPLGELFF

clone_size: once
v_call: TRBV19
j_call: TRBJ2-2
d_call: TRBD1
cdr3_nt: TGTGCCAGTAGTAAGGGGACAGGGGCGAACACCGGGGAGCTGTTTTTT
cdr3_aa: CASSKGTGANTGELFF

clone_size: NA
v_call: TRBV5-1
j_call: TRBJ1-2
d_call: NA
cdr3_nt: TGCGCCAGCAGCTTGGCCGAGGGAGCTAACTATGGCTACACCTTC
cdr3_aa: CASSLAEGANYGYTF

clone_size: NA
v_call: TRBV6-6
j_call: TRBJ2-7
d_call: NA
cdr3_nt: TGTGCCAGCCTTGAGGGAGGAAGCGAGCAGTACTTC
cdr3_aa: CASLEGGSEQYF

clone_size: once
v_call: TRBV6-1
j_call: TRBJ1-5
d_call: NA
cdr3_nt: TGTGCCAGCAGTGAATATGCCCCGCAGGGGCCCCAGCATTTT
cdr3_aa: CASSEYAPQGPQHF

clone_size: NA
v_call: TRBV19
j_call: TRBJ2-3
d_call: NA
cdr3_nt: TGTGCCAGTAATACAGGAGGAAGAACCACAGATACGCAGTATTTT
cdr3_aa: CASNTGGRTTDTQYF

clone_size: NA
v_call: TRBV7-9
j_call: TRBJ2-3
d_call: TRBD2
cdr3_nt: TGTGCCAGCAGTAACACCGGGACTAGCGGGAGGGAAACGCAGTATTTT
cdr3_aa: CASSNTGTSGRETQYF

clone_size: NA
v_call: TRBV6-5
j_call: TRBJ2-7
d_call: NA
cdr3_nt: TGTGCCAGCAGTGGGGGGCAGGGGGTTATTTACGAGCAGTACTTC
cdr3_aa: CASSGGQGVIYEQYF

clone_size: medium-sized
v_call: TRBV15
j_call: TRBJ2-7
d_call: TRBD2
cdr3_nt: TGTGCCACCAGAACTAGCGGGAGCTACGAGCAGTACTTC
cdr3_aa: CATRTSGSYEQYF

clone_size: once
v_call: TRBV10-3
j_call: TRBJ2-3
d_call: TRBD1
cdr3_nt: TGTGCCACGGACAGGGGCACAGATACGCAGTATTTT
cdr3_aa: CATDRGTDTQYF

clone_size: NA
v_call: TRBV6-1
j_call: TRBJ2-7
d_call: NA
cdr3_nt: TGTGCCAGCACACACGGGTTGGGGTACGAGCAGTACTTC
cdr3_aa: CASTHGLGYEQYF